This TCR beta chain was sequenced in a study of OX40 agonist ivuxolimab in advanced cancers. At the level of the study: Three individuals attained partial responses, comprising one hepatocellular carcinoma case and two cutaneous melanoma cases.

Generated by immunoSEQ multiplex PCR, the TCRdb table keeps only in-frame clones and is missing some. The data hold some 50,000 clones, with approximately 79% observed a single time. The CDR3 has 13 residues. The J segment lost 4 bases and the V segment lost 8 bases, leaving 1 base of the junction unmatched. Germline lookup yields CDR1 SGHAT and CDR2 FQNNGV. If patients had autoimmune disease history or systemic immunosuppression, they were excluded. The V call is TRBV11-2, the J call TRBJ2-1; 11 bases match TRBD2. The clonotype was recovered from an adult with an advanced solid tumor such as melanoma, head and neck, liver or kidney cancer. The sequences come from CD4+ or CD8+ T cells sorted from blood, collected in a trial of the OX40 agonist ivuxolimab. The CDR3 nucleotides are TGTGCCAGCGGGACTAGCGGATACAATGAGCAGTTCTTC. It encodes CASGTSGYNEQFF.